The 23 T cell receptor beta chains below come from one sample, sequenced in a study of T cell changes during pregnancy in multiple sclerosis. Measured with immunoSEQ multiplex PCR; TCRdb has only the in-frame clones, and not every one. There are about 83,000 clones in the sample; about nine tenths occur only once, and roughly 3.5% lies in the top ten. The specimen comprised PBMCs, sampled in the first trimester of pregnancy. These receptors were taken from a female donor in good health, serving as a control in a pregnancy study. Some clones in this sample may be carry-over from other donors' samples.

The sample holds one count of this clone. J is TRBJ2-5 and V is TRBV7-9, with D perhaps matching TRBD1 (5 bases). Germline assignment: CDR1 SEHNR and CDR2 FQNEAQ (reference sequence). This CDR3 contains 15 residues. Trimming pared 5 bases from V and 9 bases from J, leaving 22 bases between. CDR3 protein: CASSRPVQGARAQYF. CDR3 bases: TGTGCCAGCAGCCGCCCGGTCCAGGGCGCCCGAGCCCAGTACTTC.

The chain couples TRBV2 to TRBJ2-5; 7 bases align to TRBD2. In germline, CDR1 is SNHLY, CDR2 FYNNEI. CDR3 length equals 15 residues. The junction had 12 bases not matched to a gene; V was cut back by 7 bases and J by 4 bases. As DNA, the CDR3 is TGTGCCAGCAAGGGTCCAGCGGGGAGGGGAGAGACCCAGTACTTC. This encodes CASKGPAGRGETQYF.

The chain uses TRBV19 and TRBJ2-1, with 7 bases matching TRBD2. The CDR3 is 18 amino acids. Germline values: CDR1 LNHDA, CDR2 SQIVND (reference sequence). The ends lost 5 bases at V and 3 bases at J; junction bases unmatched: 16. In DNA form, the CDR3 reads TGTGCCAGTAGTTTGACTAGCTCCCAAAGGGTCTTCTACAATGAGCAGTTCTTC. Its translation is CASSLTSSQRVFYNEQFF.

J is TRBJ2-1 and V is TRBV5-1, with D perhaps matching TRBD2 (5 bases). CDR1 is SGHRS, CDR2 YFSETQ, per germline. The CDR3 is made up of 14 amino acids. Trimming stripped 4 bases from V and 5 bases from J, with 13 bases between. This CDR3 is CASSLEGLDNEQFF. DNA for the CDR3: TGCGCCAGCAGCCTGGAAGGACTGGACAATGAGCAGTTCTTC.

V usage is TRBV27 and J usage is TRBJ2-3; TRBD2 aligns across 10 bases. Germline trimming cut 6 bases from V and 2 bases from J; bases unmatched to any gene: 5. The CDR3 contains 15 residues. Looked up from germline, CDR1 is MNHEY and CDR2 is SMNVEV (reference sequence). CDR3: CASSSGTSATDTQYF. As DNA, the CDR3 is TGTGCCAGCAGCAGCGGGACTAGCGCCACAGATACGCAGTATTTT.

This sequence joins TRBV19 and TRBJ1-1, with TRBD1 matching over 8 bases. CDR1 and CDR2 from the germline V gene are LNHDA and SQIVND (reference sequence). The CDR3 is 14 residues long. The J segment lost 5 bases and the V segment lost 5 bases, leaving 7 bases of the junction unmatched. The DNA of the CDR3 is TGTGCCAGTAGTCAGAGACAGGGGCGGACTGAAGCTTTCTTT. Its translation is CASSQRQGRTEAFF.

The chain employs TRBV5-4 and TRBJ2-3; weak D call: TRBD1 (6 bases). With 2 bases removed from V and 0 bases from J, the gap between germline ends came to 10 bases. Per the germline V gene, CDR1 is SGHNT and CDR2 is YYREEE (reference sequence). This CDR3 has 15 amino acids. CDR3 protein: CASSFVTGSTDTQYF. CDR3 bases: TGTGCCAGCAGCTTCGTAACAGGGAGCACAGATACGCAGTATTTT.

Here the CDR3 DNA reads TGTGCCAGCAGGACCCTAGGACAGGACGGTAGGTACGAGCAGTACTTC. It translates to CASRTLGQDGRYEQYF. The chain is built from TRBV27 and TRBJ2-7; 7 bases line up with TRBD1. The CDR3 extends over 16 amino acids. Per germline, CDR1 MNHEY and CDR2 SMNVEV (reference sequence). Germline trimming cut 6 bases from V and 4 bases from J; bases unmatched to any gene: 15.

V usage is TRBV6-1 and J usage is TRBJ2-5; D ambiguous. Between the trimmed V and J ends, which lost 6 bases and 7 bases, there was a span of 21 bases. There are 15 residues in the CDR3. CDR1 and CDR2 (germline): MNHNS, SASEGT. Here the CDR3 reads CASSRMVSRPGTQYF. The CDR3, as DNA: TGTGCCAGCAGCAGAATGGTGAGCCGGCCGGGGACCCAGTACTTC.

CDR3: CASSEEGGNGYTF. CDR3 in DNA: TGTGCCAGCAGTGAAGAAGGGGGAAATGGCTACACCTTC. The V and J genes are TRBV6-1 and TRBJ1-2; D perhaps matches TRBD1 (6 bases). The CDR3 length is 13 residues. Germline CDR1 is MNHNS and CDR2 is SASEGT. The V end was cut by 1 base, the J end by 6 bases, with 9 bases between.

This rearrangement joins TRBV9 to TRBJ1-1; D unclear. CDR3 length: 15 residues. Germline V gene sequence: CDR1 SGDLS, CDR2 YYNGEE. The V gene lost 6 bases and the J gene lost 5 bases, with 20 bases spanning the gap. The CDR3 is CASTTGRAVGTEAFF. In DNA, the CDR3 is TGTGCCAGCACCACGGGGAGGGCGGTAGGAACTGAAGCTTTCTTT.

J is TRBJ1-6 and V is TRBV5-1; no clear D gene. V lost 3 bases, J lost 14 bases, and 15 bases lay in between. The CDR3 loop spans 13 amino acids. The germline V gene encodes CDR1 SGHRS and CDR2 YFSETQ. The CDR3: CASSSPEVRALHF. The CDR3 bases are TGCGCCAGCAGCTCCCCGGAAGTCCGGGCCCTCCACTTT. The full variable domain, rest sourced from reference TRBV5-1 and TRBJ1-6, is KAGVTQTPRYLIKTRGQQVTLSCSPISGHRSVSWYQQTPGQGLQFLFEYFSETQRNKGNFPGRFSGRQFSNSRSEMNVSTLELGDSALYLCASSSPEVRALHFGNGTRLTVT.

The rearrangement links TRBV7-2 to TRBJ2-1; TRBD1 agrees at 8 bases. V shed 1 base, J shed 4 bases, and the junction held 3 bases outside the gene matches. This CDR3 has 15 amino acids. Germline V gene sequence: CDR1 SGHTA, CDR2 FQGNSA. CDR3 in DNA: TGTGCCAGCAGCTTAGGAGGGGACAGGTACAATGAGCAGTTCTTC. Residues: CASSLGGDRYNEQFF.

The chain recombines TRBV6-5 with TRBJ1-1; TRBD1 matches at 7 bases. V lost 6 bases, J lost 4 bases, and 2 bases stayed unmatched. This CDR3 is built from 12 residues. CDR1 and CDR2 from the germline V gene are MNHEY and SVGAGI. CDR3 DNA: TGTGCCAGCAGCCACAGGGGCACTGAAGCTTTCTTT. It codes for CASSHRGTEAFF.

The chain combines TRBV6-1 with TRBJ1-5; 7 bases agree with TRBD1. The trim removed 5 bases at V and 5 bases at J, leaving 6 bases unmatched. From germline, CDR1 is MNHNS and CDR2 SASEGT. The CDR3 is 14 residues long. This CDR3 reads CASSPGQEDQPQHF. The CDR3 nucleotides read TGTGCCAGCAGTCCCGGACAGGAGGATCAGCCCCAGCATTTT.

The rearrangement uses TRBV27 and TRBJ1-2, with a possible D match to TRBD1 (5 bases). V lost 5 bases to trimming and J lost 4 bases, with 11 bases between them. The CDR3 runs to 13 residues. Germline loops: CDR1 MNHEY, CDR2 SMNVEV (reference sequence). In DNA form, the CDR3 reads TGTGCCAGCAGTGCCCGGGGGATCTATGGCTACACCTTC. It is translated as CASSARGIYGYTF.

The rearrangement links TRBV6-5 to TRBJ1-2; 7 bases are a match to TRBD1. Germline values: CDR1 MNHEY, CDR2 SVGAGI. The CDR3 is made up of 13 amino acids. J lost 4 bases, V lost 4 bases, and 3 bases had no gene match. CDR3 DNA sequence: TGTGCCAGCAGTTTGGGACAGCGCTATGGCTACACCTTC. Its protein product is CASSLGQRYGYTF.

The chain links TRBV6-6 to TRBJ1-2; D may be TRBD1 (5 bases). Trimming shortened V by 2 bases and J by 8 bases, and 12 bases separated the two germline ends. CDR3 length: 13 residues. CDR1 is MNHNY and CDR2 is SVGAGI in the germline V gene (reference sequence). The CDR3 here is CASSYGAGKGYTF. Here the CDR3 DNA reads TGTGCCAGCAGTTACGGGGCAGGGAAGGGCTACACCTTC.

V usage is TRBV6-5 and J usage is TRBJ2-1, with 8 positions matching TRBD2. J lost 7 bases, V lost 2 bases, and 4 bases had no gene match. The V gene's germline CDR1 is MNHEY and CDR2 SVGAGI. This CDR3 contains 14 residues. The CDR3 sequence: CASSYLSGRNEQFF. The CDR3 bases are TGTGCCAGCAGTTACCTAAGCGGGAGAAATGAGCAGTTCTTC.

This chain connects TRBV25-1 to TRBJ1-5, with unresolved D. V shed 8 bases and J shed 0 bases, with 5 bases lying between them. Germline V lookup: CDR1 MGHDK, CDR2 SYGVNS. The length of the CDR3 is 12 residues. The CDR3 loop is CASSGSNQPQHF. The CDR3 bases are TGTGCCAGCTCAGGTAGCAATCAGCCCCAGCATTTT.

V gene TRBV5-1 combines with J gene TRBJ1-3; D ambiguous. Germline V lookup: CDR1 SGHRS, CDR2 YFSETQ. This CDR3 has 17 amino acids. The V and J ends lost 2 bases and 1 base respectively, with 16 bases between them. This CDR3 reads CASSFGGGIESGNTIYF. In DNA, the CDR3 is TGCGCCAGCAGCTTCGGTGGAGGTATCGAATCTGGAAACACCATATATTTT.

V usage is TRBV7-6 and J usage is TRBJ1-6; D is unclear. V was clipped by 5 bases and J by 8 bases, with 10 bases between them. CDR3 length: 13 residues. Germline assignment: CDR1 SGHVS and CDR2 FNYEAQ. CDR3 region: CASSRASDSPLHF. The CDR3 DNA reads TGTGCCAGCAGCAGAGCCTCGGATTCACCCCTCCACTTT.

The chain uses TRBV6-1 and TRBJ2-7; TRBD2 agrees at 7 bases. With 2 bases clipped from V and 4 bases from J, the junction kept 2 bases outside the gene matches. Germline V CDR1 and CDR2: MNHNS, SASEGT. There are 13 residues in the CDR3. The CDR3 loop reads CASSEWGGYEQYF. The DNA of the CDR3 is TGTGCCAGCAGTGAATGGGGGGGTTACGAGCAGTACTTC.